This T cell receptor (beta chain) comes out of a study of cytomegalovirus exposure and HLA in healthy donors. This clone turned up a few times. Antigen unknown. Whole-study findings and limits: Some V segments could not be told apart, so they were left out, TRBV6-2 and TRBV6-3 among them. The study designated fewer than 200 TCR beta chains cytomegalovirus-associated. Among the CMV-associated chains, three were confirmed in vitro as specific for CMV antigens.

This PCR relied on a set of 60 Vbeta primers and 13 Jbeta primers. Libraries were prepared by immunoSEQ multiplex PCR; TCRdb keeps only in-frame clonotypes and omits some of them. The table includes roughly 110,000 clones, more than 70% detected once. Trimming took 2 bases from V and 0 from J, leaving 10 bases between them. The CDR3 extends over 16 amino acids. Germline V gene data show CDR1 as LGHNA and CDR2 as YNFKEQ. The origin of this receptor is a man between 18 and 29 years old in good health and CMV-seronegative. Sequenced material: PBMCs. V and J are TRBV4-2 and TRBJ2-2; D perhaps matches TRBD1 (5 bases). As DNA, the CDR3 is TGTGCCAGCAGCCAAATCGACAGTTCGAACACCGGGGAGCTGTTTTTT. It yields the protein CASSQIDSSNTGELFF.